Reported below is one TCR beta chain. The antigen remains unidentified. Profiled with immunoSEQ multiplex PCR; TCRdb holds only in-frame clones, not every one. The sample carries around 57,000 clones, roughly 84% recorded once. The CDR3 is made up of 13 amino acids. Germline V gives CDR1 MRHNA, CDR2 SNTAGT. V lost 5 bases to trimming and J lost 7 bases, with 14 bases between them. This sample is drawn from a study of OX40 agonist ivuxolimab in advanced cancers. In the study overall: Dose-escalation patients were diagnosed with hepatocellular carcinoma, melanoma, renal cell cancer or head and neck cancer. Study conclusions and caveats: At 0.1 to 3.0 mg/kg and by week 6, CD4+ and CD8+ T cells in the blood had expanded clonally.

Individuals having autoimmune disease history or systemic immunosuppression were not enrolled. This chain connects TRBV6-4 to TRBJ2-5; D might be TRBD1 or TRBD2, each matching 5 bases. Sample: CD4+ or CD8+ T cells sorted from blood, taken in a trial of the OX40 agonist ivuxolimab. The receptor was derived from an adult with an advanced solid tumor such as melanoma, head and neck, liver or kidney cancer. The DNA for the CDR3 is TGTGCCAGCAGTCCCTTGCCTGGGGGGACCCAGTACTTC. This translates into CASSPLPGGTQYF.